This T cell receptor beta chain was obtained from a study of PD-L1 blockade in urothelial cancer. Turning to the study itself: Enrolled patients had been treated previously with 0 to 3 chemotherapy regimens. Blood analysis was done at 3 weeks (second dose) and 6 weeks after treatment began.

TCR analog templates of synthetic origin were spiked into each PCR. Here immunoSEQ multiplex PCR was the method, and the copy in TCRdb shows in-frame clones only, minus some. The repertoire holds tens of thousands of clones, with 88% as singletons. J was trimmed by 4 bases and V by 1 base; bases with no gene match: 10. CDR3 length: 17 residues. Germline CDR1 reads SGHTA; CDR2 reads FQGTGA. As to time point: peripheral blood 6 weeks after treatment start. Patients were diagnosed with urothelial carcinoma, either locally advanced or metastatic. The chain is built from TRBV7-3 and TRBJ2-3, with 8 bases that match TRBD2. This specimen consisted of PBMCs, obtained around atezolizumab (anti-PD-L1) treatment. The TCR was taken from a man between 60 and 75 years old with urothelial cancer. CDR3: CASSLRSGGRRADTQYF. The CDR3 DNA sequence: TGTGCCAGCAGCTTAAGGAGCGGGGGCCGACGTGCAGATACGCAGTATTTT. The full variable domain, with the rest looked up from reference TRBV7-3 and TRBJ2-3, is GAGVSQTPSNKVTEKGKYVELRCDPISGHTALYWYRQSLGQGPEFLIYFQGTGAADDSGLPNDRFFAVRPEGSVSTLKIQRTERGDSAVYLCASSLRSGGRRADTQYFGPGTRLTVL.